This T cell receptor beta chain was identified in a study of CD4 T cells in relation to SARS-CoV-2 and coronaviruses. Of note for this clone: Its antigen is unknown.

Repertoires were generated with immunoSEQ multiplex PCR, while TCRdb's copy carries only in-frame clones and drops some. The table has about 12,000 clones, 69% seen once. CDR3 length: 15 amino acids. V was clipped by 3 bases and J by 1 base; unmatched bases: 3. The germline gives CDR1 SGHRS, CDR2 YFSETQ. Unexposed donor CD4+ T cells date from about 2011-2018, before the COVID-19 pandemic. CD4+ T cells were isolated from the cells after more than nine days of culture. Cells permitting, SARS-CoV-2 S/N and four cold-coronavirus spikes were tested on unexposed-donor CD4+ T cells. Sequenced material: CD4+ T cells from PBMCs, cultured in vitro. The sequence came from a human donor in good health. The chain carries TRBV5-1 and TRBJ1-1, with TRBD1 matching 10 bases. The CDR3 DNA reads TGCGCCAGCAGCTGGGGGGACAGGGGGAACACTGAAGCTTTCTTT. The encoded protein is CASSWGDRGNTEAFF. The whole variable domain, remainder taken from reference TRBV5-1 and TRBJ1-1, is KAGVTQTPRYLIKTRGQQVTLSCSPISGHRSVSWYQQTPGQGLQFLFEYFSETQRNKGNFPGRFSGRQFSNSRSEMNVSTLELGDSALYLCASSWGDRGNTEAFFGQGTRLTVV.